Following are 25 T cell receptor beta chains from one sample sequenced in a study of cytotoxic CD8 clonotypes in ibrutinib-treated CLL. Measured with immunoSEQ multiplex PCR; TCRdb has only the in-frame clones, and not every one. Among over 65,000 clones listed, 75% to 85% were seen once. The sequencing here drew on PBMCs, taken after 12 months of ibrutinib treatment. These receptors originate from a human donor with chronic lymphocytic leukemia.

The J gene is TRBJ1-2, the V gene TRBV10-3; tentative D call: TRBD1 (5 bases). CDR1 and CDR2 from the germline V gene are ENHRY and SYGVKD. The CDR3 is 12 amino acids. Trimming cost V 5 bases and J 8 bases, with 12 bases left between them. The CDR3 DNA sequence: TGTGCCATCAGTCCAGGGATGTGGGGCTACACCTTC. Translation gives CAISPGMWGYTF.

The V gene is TRBV5-1, the J gene TRBJ2-3; D is uncertain. Trimming removed 1 base from V and 6 bases from J, with 12 bases in between. CDR3 length equals 14 residues. Germline V gives CDR1 SGHRS, CDR2 YFSETQ. This CDR3 reads CASSLLGLGDTQYF. The CDR3 coding sequence is TGCGCCAGCAGCTTGCTGGGCCTTGGGGATACGCAGTATTTT.

The V gene is TRBV2, the J gene TRBJ1-1, with D uncertain. The CDR3 has 14 residues. V was pared by 8 bases and J by 4 bases, with 17 bases between. Looked up from germline, CDR1 is SNHLY and CDR2 is FYNNEI. This CDR3 is CASLRPLQSTEAFF. CDR3 sequence (DNA): TGTGCCAGCCTCCGGCCGCTTCAGAGCACTGAAGCTTTCTTT. Based on the CDR3 plus reference TRBV2 and TRBJ1-1, the full variable domain is EPEVTQTPSHQVTQMGQEVILRCVPISNHLYFYWYRQILGQKVEFLVSFYNNEISEKSEIFDDQFSVERPDGSNFTLKIRSTKLEDSAMYFCASLRPLQSTEAFFGQGTRLTVV.

As for this clone: A read error may produce the germline difference seen at one junction end. The rearrangement uses TRBV5-5 and TRBJ1-3; possible D gene TRBD1, 6 bases. In germline, CDR1 is SGHKS, CDR2 YYEKEE (reference sequence). CDR3 length equals 16 residues. For the CDR3, the DNA is TGTGCCAGCAGCCCCGGACAGACCACTTGGGGAAACGCCATATATTTT. This codes for CASSPGQTTWGNAIYF.

The genes are TRBV27 and TRBJ2-5; no clear D gene. The CDR3 sequence is 13 residues long. The ends were cut back, 3 bases at V and 7 bases at J, with 12 bases in the middle. CDR1 MNHEY and CDR2 SMNVEV come from the germline V gene (reference sequence). CDR3 loop: CASSLGSWGTQYF. DNA of the CDR3: TGTGCCAGCAGTTTGGGCTCATGGGGGACCCAGTACTTC.

The chain's CDR3 is CASTGGAQANYGYTF. CDR3 sequence (DNA): TGTGCCAGTACGGGGGGGGCCCAAGCTAACTATGGCTACACCTTC. The J gene is TRBJ1-2, the V gene TRBV19; TRBD1 is a possible D gene (6 bases). In germline, CDR1 is LNHDA, CDR2 SQIVND (reference sequence). The CDR3 is 15 amino acids. The V end was cut by 7 bases, the J end by 0 bases, with 15 bases between.

This chain links TRBV6-6 with TRBJ2-5; 13 nucleotides align to TRBD2. Trimming removed 6 bases from V and 5 bases from J; junction bases left unmatched: 6. CDR3 length equals 15 residues. The germline gives CDR1 MNHNY, CDR2 SVGAGI (reference sequence). The CDR3, as DNA: TGTGCCAGCAGCACCGGACTAGCGGGAGTTGAGACCCAGTACTTC. Translating it yields CASSTGLAGVETQYF.

The chain joins TRBV6-5 to TRBJ1-2; D is uncertain. The CDR3 length is 14 residues. Trimming shortened V by 6 bases and J by 0 bases, and 11 bases separated the two germline ends. CDR1 is MNHEY and CDR2 is SVGAGI in the germline V gene. The CDR3 spells CASRRSGTNYGYTF. CDR3 nucleotide sequence: TGTGCCAGCAGACGGAGCGGCACTAACTATGGCTACACCTTC.

This CDR3 is CASSLTGNEQYF. CDR3 bases: TGTGCCAGCAGCTTAACCGGGAACGAGCAGTACTTC. This sequence joins TRBV11-3 and TRBJ2-7, with D maybe TRBD2 (5 bases). This CDR3 is built from 12 residues. Germline assignment: CDR1 SGHNT and CDR2 YENEEA. V lost 2 bases, J lost 5 bases, and 7 bases lay in between.

The rearrangement joins TRBV2 to TRBJ1-5; D gene uncertain. From germline, CDR1 is SNHLY and CDR2 FYNNEI. There are 13 residues in the CDR3. The V end was cut by 7 bases, the J end by 9 bases, with 16 bases between. For the CDR3, the DNA is TGTGCCAGCACCCCCGGTCCCGGTAGGCCCCAGCATTTT. Protein: CASTPGPGRPQHF.

V usage is TRBV5-4 and J usage is TRBJ1-2; 8 nucleotides line up with TRBD1. The germline gives CDR1 SGHNT, CDR2 YYREEE (reference sequence). This CDR3 is 15 amino acids long. V dropped 0 bases and J dropped 1; count of bases not matched to a gene: 2. In nucleotides, the CDR3 is TGTGCCAGCAGCTTGGCGGACAGGGATAACTATGGCTACACCTTC. Translation gives CASSLADRDNYGYTF.

The chain links TRBV18 to TRBJ2-1; 13 positions agree with TRBD2. The CDR3 is 17 amino acids. CDR1 is KGHSH, CDR2 LQKENI, per germline. Trimming cost V 0 bases and J 8 bases; bases outside gene matches: 7. The CDR3 nucleotides are TGTGCCAGCTCACCACCCCTGACTAGCGGGGGGTCCGATGAGCAGTTCTTC. Amino acid sequence: CASSPPLTSGGSDEQFF.

The chain employs TRBV28 and TRBJ2-2, with a tentative D call TRBD2 (6 bases). This CDR3 is 15 amino acids long. The V gene's germline CDR1 is MDHEN and CDR2 SYDVKM. Trimming left V 3 bases short and J 7 bases short, with 15 bases between. CDR3 protein: CASSFGGTPNGELFF. In nucleotides, the CDR3 is TGTGCCAGCAGTTTCGGTGGGACTCCCAACGGGGAGCTGTTTTTT.

The chain is built from TRBV5-1 and TRBJ1-1; D is possibly TRBD1 (5 bases). Germline values: CDR1 SGHRS, CDR2 YFSETQ. The CDR3 length is 13 residues. The V end lost 4 bases, the J end lost 4 bases, and 11 bases lay between the germline ends. The CDR3 nucleotides are TGCGCCAGCAGCCAGGGAGCAGGCACTGAAGCTTTCTTT. Translating it yields CASSQGAGTEAFF. The full variable domain, in which reference TRBV5-1 and TRBJ1-1 provide the parts outside the CDR3, is KAGVTQTPRYLIKTRGQQVTLSCSPISGHRSVSWYQQTPGQGLQFLFEYFSETQRNKGNFPGRFSGRQFSNSRSEMNVSTLELGDSALYLCASSQGAGTEAFFGQGTRLTVV.

The genes are TRBV23-1 and TRBJ2-2, with a possible D match to TRBD1 (6 bases). TRBV23-1 is recorded as an ORF, its role being uncertain. The CDR3 runs 13 residues. V dropped 8 bases and J dropped 6 bases, with 13 bases sitting between them. CDR3 nucleotides: TGCGCCAGCCCTACAGGGTTCCCCGGGGAGCTGTTTTTT. This codes for CASPTGFPGELFF.

In this sample, this clone turned up a few times. The chain employs TRBV7-3 and TRBJ1-4; TRBD1 agrees at 11 bases. The CDR3 contains 16 residues. Trimming cost V 5 bases and J 8 bases; bases outside gene matches: 10. Germline V gene lookup returns CDR1 SGHTA and CDR2 FQGTGA. The CDR3: CASSPLPGQGEEKLFF. In DNA, the CDR3 is TGTGCCAGCAGCCCCCTGCCGGGACAGGGGGAGGAAAAACTGTTTTTT.

This chain connects TRBV18 to TRBJ2-3; TRBD1 or TRBD2 may be the D gene (5 bases each). The CDR3 extends over 16 amino acids. In germline, CDR1 is KGHSH, CDR2 LQKENI. Trimming cost V 0 bases and J 1 base, with 11 bases left between them. The CDR3 DNA reads TGTGCCAGCTCACCACCCGGGGCCCGGGGCACAGATACGCAGTATTTT. Its translation is CASSPPGARGTDTQYF. Supplemented by reference TRBV18 and TRBJ2-3, the full variable domain reads NAGVMQNPRHLVRRRGQEARLRCSPMKGHSHVYWYRQLPEEGLKFMVYLQKENIIDESGMPKERFSAEFPKEGPSILRIQQVVRGDSAAYFCASSPPGARGTDTQYFGPGTRLTVL.

The chain couples TRBV28 to TRBJ2-7; 8 bases fit TRBD2. CDR1 and CDR2 (germline): MDHEN, SYDVKM. The length of the CDR3 is 11 residues. Trimming removed 10 bases from V and 4 bases from J; junction bases left unmatched: 3. Here the CDR3 reads CATSGGYEQYF. CDR3 DNA: TGTGCCACCTCGGGGGGGTACGAGCAGTACTTC. Full variable domain (remainder filled in from reference TRBV28 and TRBJ2-7): DVKVTQSSRYLVKRTGEKVFLECVQDMDHENMFWYRQDPGLGLRLIYFSYDVKMKEKGDIPEGYSVSREKKERFSLILESASTNQTSMYLCATSGGYEQYFGPGTRLTVT.

The chain uses TRBV18 and TRBJ1-3; no clear D. Trimming stripped 0 bases from V and 4 bases from J, with 10 bases between. Germline V CDR1 and CDR2: KGHSH, LQKENI. The CDR3 has 15 residues. As DNA, the CDR3 is TGTGCCAGCTCACCACCGATCGGACGAGGAAACACCATATATTTT. This gives the protein CASSPPIGRGNTIYF.

The V gene is TRBV7-3, the J gene TRBJ2-5; 7 bases line up with TRBD2. V was clipped by 5 bases and J by 2 bases; unmatched bases: 5. The CDR3 is 14 amino acids. Germline values: CDR1 SGHTA, CDR2 FQGTGA. CDR3 protein: CASSAGRGQETQYF. In DNA, the CDR3 is TGTGCCAGCAGCGCGGGGCGGGGGCAAGAGACCCAGTACTTC.

V gene TRBV5-6 combines with J gene TRBJ2-5; D call uncertain. CDR1 SGHDT and CDR2 YYEEEE come from the germline V gene. This CDR3 contains 11 residues. Deletions cut 4 bases from V and 6 bases from J, with 7 bases between. CDR3 sequence: CASSGGQTQYF. CDR3 in DNA: TGTGCCAGCAGCGGTGGGCAGACCCAGTACTTC. The full variable domain, with the rest looked up from reference TRBV5-6 and TRBJ2-5, is DAGVTQSPTHLIKTRGQQVTLRCSPKSGHDTVSWYQQALGQGPQFIFQYYEEEERQRGNFPDRFSGHQFPNYSSELNVNALLLGDSALYLCASSGGQTQYFGPGTRLLVL.

This clone was observed a handful of times. The genes are TRBV18 and TRBJ1-5; tentative D call: TRBD1 (6 bases). Germline CDR1 reads KGHSH; CDR2 reads LQKENI. Trimming cost V 6 bases and J 0 bases, with 9 bases left between them. The CDR3 is 14 amino acids. CDR3 loop: CASSGQHSNQPQHF. For the CDR3, the DNA is TGTGCCAGCTCCGGACAGCATAGCAATCAGCCCCAGCATTTT. Using reference TRBV18 and TRBJ1-5 for the parts outside the CDR3, the full variable domain is NAGVMQNPRHLVRRRGQEARLRCSPMKGHSHVYWYRQLPEEGLKFMVYLQKENIIDESGMPKERFSAEFPKEGPSILRIQQVVRGDSAAYFCASSGQHSNQPQHFGDGTRLSIL.

The chain employs TRBV5-6 and TRBJ1-1; D unresolved. CDR1 and CDR2 (germline): SGHDT, YYEEEE. The CDR3 is made up of 14 amino acids. The V and J ends lost 1 base and 0 bases respectively, with 7 bases between them. DNA of the CDR3: TGTGCCAGCAGCTTGTACGGAGTGAACACTGAAGCTTTCTTT. Its protein is CASSLYGVNTEAFF.

As for this clone: A read error may explain this, as a much larger clone is one base away. Other DNA sequences within the sample encode an identical CDR3. V and J are TRBV6-1 and TRBJ2-5; the D is unclear. V gave up 6 bases and J gave up 5 bases, with 7 bases separating them. Germline V gives CDR1 MNHNS, CDR2 SASEGT. The CDR3 is 11 residues long. The CDR3 loop is CASRGGETQYF. The CDR3 DNA sequence: TGTGCCAGCAGGGGTGGGGAGACCCAGTACTTC.

The rearrangement uses TRBV6-6 and TRBJ1-4; D is perhaps TRBD1 (6 bases). Trimming pared 0 bases from V and 8 bases from J, leaving 13 bases between. CDR3 size: 15 residues. Germline CDR1 and CDR2: MNHNY and SVGAGI (reference sequence). The CDR3 spells CASSYSGGRGEKLFF. CDR3 in DNA: TGTGCCAGCAGTTACTCGGGAGGGAGGGGGGAAAAACTGTTTTTT.